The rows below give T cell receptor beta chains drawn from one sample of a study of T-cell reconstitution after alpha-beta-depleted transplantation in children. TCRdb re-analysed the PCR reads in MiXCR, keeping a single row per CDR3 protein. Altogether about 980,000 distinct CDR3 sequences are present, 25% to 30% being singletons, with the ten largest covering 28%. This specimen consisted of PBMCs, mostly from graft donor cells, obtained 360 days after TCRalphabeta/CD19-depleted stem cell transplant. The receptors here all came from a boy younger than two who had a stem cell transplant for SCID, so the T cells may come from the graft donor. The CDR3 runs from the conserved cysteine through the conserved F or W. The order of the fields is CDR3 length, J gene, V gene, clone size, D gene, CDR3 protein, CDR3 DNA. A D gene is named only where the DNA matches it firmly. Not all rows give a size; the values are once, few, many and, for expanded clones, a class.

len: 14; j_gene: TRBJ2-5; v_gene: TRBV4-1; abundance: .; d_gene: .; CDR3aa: CASSQGPGEETQYF; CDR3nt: TGCGCCAGCAGCCAAGGTCCAGGGGAAGAGACCCAGTACTTC
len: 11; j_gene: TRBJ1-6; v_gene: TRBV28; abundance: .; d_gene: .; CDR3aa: CASSFNSPLHF; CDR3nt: TGTGCCAGCAGTTTCAATTCACCCCTCCACTTT
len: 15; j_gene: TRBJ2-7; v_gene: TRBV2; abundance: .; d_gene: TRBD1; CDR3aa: CASSERGTGFYEQYF; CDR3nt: TGTGCCAGCAGTGAACGCGGGACAGGATTCTACGAGCAGTACTTC
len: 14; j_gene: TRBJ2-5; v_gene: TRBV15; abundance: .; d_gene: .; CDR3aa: CATSSGQLQETQYF; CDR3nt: TGTGCCACCAGCTCAGGACAGCTCCAAGAGACCCAGTACTTC
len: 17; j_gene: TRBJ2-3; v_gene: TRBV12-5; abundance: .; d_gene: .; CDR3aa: CASGLGNGYPSTDTQYF; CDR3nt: TGTGCTAGTGGTTTGGGGAACGGGTACCCTAGCACAGATACGCAGTATTTT
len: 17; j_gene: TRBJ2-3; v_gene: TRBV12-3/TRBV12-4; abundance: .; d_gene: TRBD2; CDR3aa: CASSPPWTSGLRDTQYF; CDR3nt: TGTGCCAGCAGCCCTCCTTGGACTAGCGGCCTTAGGGATACGCAGTATTTT
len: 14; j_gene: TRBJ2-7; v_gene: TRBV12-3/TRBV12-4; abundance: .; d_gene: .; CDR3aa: CASRRQASSYEQYF; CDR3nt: TGTGCCAGCAGGCGACAGGCATCTTCCTACGAGCAGTACTTC
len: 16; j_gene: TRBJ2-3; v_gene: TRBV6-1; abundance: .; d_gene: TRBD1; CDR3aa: CASSEWTGGGTDTQYF; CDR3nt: TGTGCCAGCAGTGAATGGACAGGTGGAGGCACAGATACGCAGTATTTT
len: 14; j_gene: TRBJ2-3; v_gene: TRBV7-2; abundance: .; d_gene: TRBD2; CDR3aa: CASSAGLEIDTQYF; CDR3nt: TGTGCCAGCAGCGCGGGACTAGAGATAGATACGCAGTATTTT
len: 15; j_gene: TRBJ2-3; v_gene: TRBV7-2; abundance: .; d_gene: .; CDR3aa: CASCWVSLGAGTQYF; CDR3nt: TGTGCCAGCTGCTGGGTTTCACTTGGCGCGGGTACGCAGTATTTT
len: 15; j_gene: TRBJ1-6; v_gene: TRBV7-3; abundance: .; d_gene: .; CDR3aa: CASSLTPGEDSPLHF; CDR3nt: TGTGCCAGCAGCTTAACCCCAGGGGAGGATTCACCCCTCCACTTT
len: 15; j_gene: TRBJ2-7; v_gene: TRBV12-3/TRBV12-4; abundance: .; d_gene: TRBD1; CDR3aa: CASSQLRDRGYEQYF; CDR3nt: TGTGCCAGCAGCCAGCTCCGGGACAGGGGGTACGAGCAGTACTTC
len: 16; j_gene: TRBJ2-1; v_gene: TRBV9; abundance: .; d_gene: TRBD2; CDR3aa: CASSVGGGQAYNEQFF; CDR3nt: TGTGCCAGCAGCGTAGGCGGGGGGCAGGCCTACAATGAGCAGTTCTTC
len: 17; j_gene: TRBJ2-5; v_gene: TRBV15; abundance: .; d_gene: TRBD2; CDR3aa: CATSRVDGSGGQETQYF; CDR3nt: TGTGCCACCAGCAGAGTGGATGGTAGCGGGGGGCAAGAGACCCAGTACTTC
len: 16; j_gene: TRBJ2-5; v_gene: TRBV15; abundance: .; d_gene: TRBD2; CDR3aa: CATSRAIAGGRYAQYF; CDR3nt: TGTGCCACCAGCAGAGCGATTGCGGGGGGGCGGTATGCCCAGTACTTC
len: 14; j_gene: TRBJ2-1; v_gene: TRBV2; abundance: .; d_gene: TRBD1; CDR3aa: CASSRGTGLDEQFF; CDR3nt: TGTGCCAGCAGCCGCGGGACAGGGCTCGATGAGCAGTTCTTC
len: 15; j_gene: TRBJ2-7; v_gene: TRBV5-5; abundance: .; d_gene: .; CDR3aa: CASSLVGALPGEQYF; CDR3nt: TGTGCCAGCAGCTTGGTTGGGGCCCTTCCTGGCGAGCAGTACTTC
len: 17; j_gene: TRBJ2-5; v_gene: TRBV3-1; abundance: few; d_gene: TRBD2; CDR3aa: CASSQLAGVRYQETQYF; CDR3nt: TGTGCCAGCAGCCAACTAGCGGGGGTGAGGTACCAAGAGACCCAGTACTTC
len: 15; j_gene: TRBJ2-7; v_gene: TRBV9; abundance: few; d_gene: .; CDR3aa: CASSVGSGESYEQYF; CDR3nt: TGTGCCAGCAGCGTAGGGTCCGGCGAATCCTACGAGCAGTACTTC
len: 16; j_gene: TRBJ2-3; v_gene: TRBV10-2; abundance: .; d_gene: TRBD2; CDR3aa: CASSEKIASGFNTQYF; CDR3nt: TGCGCCAGCAGTGAGAAAATAGCTAGCGGGTTCAATACGCAGTATTTT
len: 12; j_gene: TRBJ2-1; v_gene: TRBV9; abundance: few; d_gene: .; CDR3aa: CARVVPYNEQFF; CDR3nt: TGTGCCAGAGTAGTACCCTACAATGAGCAGTTCTTC
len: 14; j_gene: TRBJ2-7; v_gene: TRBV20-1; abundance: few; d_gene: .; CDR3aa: CSARVGTSLYEQYF; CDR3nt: TGCAGTGCTAGAGTAGGGACATCGTTATACGAGCAGTACTTC
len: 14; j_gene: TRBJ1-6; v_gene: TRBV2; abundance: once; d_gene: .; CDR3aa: CASSRGNRNSPLHF; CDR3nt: TGTGCCAGCAGTCGGGGAAATCGTAATTCACCCCTCCACTTT
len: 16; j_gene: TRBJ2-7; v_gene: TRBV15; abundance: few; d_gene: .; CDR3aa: CATSRGVDIRVLEQYF; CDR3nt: TGTGCCACCAGCAGAGGAGTTGACATCCGGGTTTTGGAGCAGTACTTC
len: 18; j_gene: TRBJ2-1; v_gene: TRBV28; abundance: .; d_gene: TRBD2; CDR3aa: CASSSQRGGSSSYNEQFF; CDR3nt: TGTGCCAGCAGTTCCCAGCGGGGGGGCAGTAGCTCCTACAATGAGCAGTTCTTC
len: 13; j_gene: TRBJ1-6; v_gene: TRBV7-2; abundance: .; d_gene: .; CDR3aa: CASSFPGHSPLHF; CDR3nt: TGTGCCAGCAGCTTTCCAGGGCATTCACCCCTCCACTTT
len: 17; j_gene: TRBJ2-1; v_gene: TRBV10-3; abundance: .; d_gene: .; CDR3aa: CAISPGPPGESYNEQFF; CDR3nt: TGTGCCATCAGCCCCGGGCCCCCCGGCGAATCCTACAATGAGCAGTTCTTC
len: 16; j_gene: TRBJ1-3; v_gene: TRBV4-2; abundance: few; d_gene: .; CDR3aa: CASSQEVSSSGNTIYF; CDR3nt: TGTGCCAGCAGCCAAGAGGTCTCTAGCTCTGGAAACACCATATATTTT
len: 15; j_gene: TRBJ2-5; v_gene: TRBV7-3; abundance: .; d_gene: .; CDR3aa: CASSFRSGSGETQYF; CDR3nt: TGTGCCAGCAGCTTCCGCTCAGGGTCCGGGGAGACCCAGTACTTC
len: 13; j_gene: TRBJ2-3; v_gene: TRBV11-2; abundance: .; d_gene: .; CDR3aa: CASSLEFSDTQYF; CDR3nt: TGTGCCAGCAGCTTAGAGTTTAGCGATACGCAGTATTTT
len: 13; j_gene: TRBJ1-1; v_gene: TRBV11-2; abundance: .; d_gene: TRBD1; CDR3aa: CASSVGTASEAFF; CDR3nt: TGTGCCAGCAGCGTCGGGACAGCGAGTGAAGCTTTCTTT
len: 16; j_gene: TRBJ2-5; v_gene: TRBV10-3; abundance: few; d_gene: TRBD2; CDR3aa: CAISESLASGGETQYF; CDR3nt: TGTGCCATCAGTGAGTCTTTGGCTAGCGGAGGAGAGACCCAGTACTTC
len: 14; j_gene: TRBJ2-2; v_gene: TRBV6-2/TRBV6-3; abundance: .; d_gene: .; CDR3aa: CASSYQGLSGELFF; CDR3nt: TGTGCCAGCAGTTACCAGGGACTTTCTGGGGAGCTGTTTTTT
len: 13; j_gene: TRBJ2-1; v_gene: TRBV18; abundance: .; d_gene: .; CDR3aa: CASSPRTLEEQFF; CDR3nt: TGTGCCAGCTCACCCCGGACGTTAGAGGAGCAGTTCTTC
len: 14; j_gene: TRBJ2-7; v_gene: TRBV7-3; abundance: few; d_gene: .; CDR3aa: CARALQTKSYEQYF; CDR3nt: TGTGCCAGGGCGCTCCAAACCAAGTCCTACGAGCAGTACTTC
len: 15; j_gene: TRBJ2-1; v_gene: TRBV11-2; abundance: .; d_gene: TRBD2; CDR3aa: CASGLRGTSDNEQFF; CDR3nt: TGTGCCAGCGGACTGAGGGGGACTAGCGACAATGAGCAGTTCTTC
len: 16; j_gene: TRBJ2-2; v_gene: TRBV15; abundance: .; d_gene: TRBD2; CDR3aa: CATKRGGPGNTGELFF; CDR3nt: TGTGCCACCAAAAGGGGAGGGCCGGGTAACACCGGGGAGCTGTTTTTT
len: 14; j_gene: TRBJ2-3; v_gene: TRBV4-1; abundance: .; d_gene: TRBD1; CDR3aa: CASSGQVYTDTQYF; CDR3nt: TGCGCCAGCAGCGGACAGGTCTACACAGATACGCAGTATTTT
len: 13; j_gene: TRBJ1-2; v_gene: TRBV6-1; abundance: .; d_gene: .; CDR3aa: CASSERANYGYTF; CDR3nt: TGTGCCAGCAGTGAACGGGCTAACTATGGCTACACCTTC
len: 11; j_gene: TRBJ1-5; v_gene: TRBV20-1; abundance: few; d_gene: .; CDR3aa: CSARGNQPQHF; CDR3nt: TGCAGTGCTAGGGGGAATCAGCCCCAGCATTTT
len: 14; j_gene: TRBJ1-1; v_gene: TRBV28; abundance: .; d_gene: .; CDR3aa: CASSFRLGITEAFF; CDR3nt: TGTGCCAGCAGTTTTCGGCTGGGGATCACTGAAGCTTTCTTT
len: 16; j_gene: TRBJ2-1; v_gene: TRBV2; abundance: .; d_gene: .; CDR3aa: CASSESRARTIHEQFF; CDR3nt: TGTGCCAGCAGTGAATCGCGGGCGCGTACTATTCATGAGCAGTTCTTC
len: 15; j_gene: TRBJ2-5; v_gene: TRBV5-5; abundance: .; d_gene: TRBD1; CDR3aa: CASSRRQGLQETQYF; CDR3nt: TGTGCCAGCAGCAGAAGACAGGGGCTACAAGAGACCCAGTACTTC
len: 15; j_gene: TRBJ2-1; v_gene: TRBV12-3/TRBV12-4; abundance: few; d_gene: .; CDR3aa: CASSYWGGMKNEQFF; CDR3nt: TGTGCCAGCAGTTATTGGGGGGGCATGAAGAATGAGCAGTTCTTC
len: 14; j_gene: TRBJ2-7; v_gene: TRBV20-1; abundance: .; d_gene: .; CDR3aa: CSARGGAGPYEQYF; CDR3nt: TGCAGTGCTAGGGGTGGGGCAGGACCCTACGAGCAGTACTTC
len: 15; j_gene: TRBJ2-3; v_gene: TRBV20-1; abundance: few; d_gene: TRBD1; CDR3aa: CSAPNLTGSTDTQYF; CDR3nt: TGCAGTGCTCCTAATTTGACAGGGAGCACAGATACGCAGTATTTT
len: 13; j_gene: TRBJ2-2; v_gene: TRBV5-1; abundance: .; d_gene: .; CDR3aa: CASSTRQRGELFF; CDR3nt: TGCGCCAGCAGCACTCGACAGCGCGGGGAGCTGTTTTTT